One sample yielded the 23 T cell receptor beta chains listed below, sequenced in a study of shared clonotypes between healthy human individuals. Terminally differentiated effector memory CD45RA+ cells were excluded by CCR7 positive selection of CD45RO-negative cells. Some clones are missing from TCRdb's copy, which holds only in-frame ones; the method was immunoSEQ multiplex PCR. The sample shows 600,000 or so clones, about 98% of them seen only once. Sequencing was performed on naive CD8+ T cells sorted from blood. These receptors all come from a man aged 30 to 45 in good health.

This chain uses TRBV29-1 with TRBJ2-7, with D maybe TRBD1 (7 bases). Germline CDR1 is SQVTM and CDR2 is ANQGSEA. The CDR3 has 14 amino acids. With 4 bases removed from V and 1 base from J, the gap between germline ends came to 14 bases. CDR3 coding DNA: TGCAGCGTTGTAGAACAGGGGAGGTCCTACGAGCAGTACTTC. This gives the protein CSVVEQGRSYEQYF.

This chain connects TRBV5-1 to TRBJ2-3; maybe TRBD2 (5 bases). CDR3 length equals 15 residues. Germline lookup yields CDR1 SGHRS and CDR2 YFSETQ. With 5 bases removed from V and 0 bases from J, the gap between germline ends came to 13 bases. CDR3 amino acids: CASRTRAASTDTQYF. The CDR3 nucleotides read TGCGCCAGCAGAACTAGGGCGGCTAGCACAGATACGCAGTATTTT.

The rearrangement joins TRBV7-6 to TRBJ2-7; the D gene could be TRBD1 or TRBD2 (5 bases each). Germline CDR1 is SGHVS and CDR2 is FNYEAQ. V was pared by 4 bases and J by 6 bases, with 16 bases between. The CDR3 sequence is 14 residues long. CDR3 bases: TGTGCCAGCAGCTCCAGGACGGGGCGGAGCGAGCAGTACTTC. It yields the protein CASSSRTGRSEQYF.

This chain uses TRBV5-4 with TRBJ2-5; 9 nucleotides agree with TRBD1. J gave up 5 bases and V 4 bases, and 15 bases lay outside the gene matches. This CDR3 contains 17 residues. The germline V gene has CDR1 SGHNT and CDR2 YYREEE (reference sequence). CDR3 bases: TGTGCCAGCAGCGTCCTCCCCCGGGACAGGGCCTGGGAGACCCAGTACTTC. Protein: CASSVLPRDRAWETQYF.

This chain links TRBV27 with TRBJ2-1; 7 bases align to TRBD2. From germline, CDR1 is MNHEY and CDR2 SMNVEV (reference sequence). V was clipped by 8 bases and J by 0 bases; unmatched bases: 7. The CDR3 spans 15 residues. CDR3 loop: CASVSSGSSYNEQFF. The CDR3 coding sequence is TGTGCCAGCGTCTCTAGCGGAAGCTCCTACAATGAGCAGTTCTTC.

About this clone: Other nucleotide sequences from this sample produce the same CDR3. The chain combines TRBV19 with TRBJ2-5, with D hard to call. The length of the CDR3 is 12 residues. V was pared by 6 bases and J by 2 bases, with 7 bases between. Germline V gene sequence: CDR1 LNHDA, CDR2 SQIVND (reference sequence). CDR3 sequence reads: CASSGPQETQYF. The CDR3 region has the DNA TGTGCCAGTAGCGGACCACAAGAGACCCAGTACTTC.

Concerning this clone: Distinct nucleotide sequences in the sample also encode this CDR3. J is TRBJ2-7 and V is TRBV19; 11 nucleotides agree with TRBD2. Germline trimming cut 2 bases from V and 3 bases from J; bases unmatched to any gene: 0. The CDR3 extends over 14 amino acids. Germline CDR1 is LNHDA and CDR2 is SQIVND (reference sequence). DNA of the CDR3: TGTGCCAGTAGTATAACTAGCGGGAGCTACGAGCAGTACTTC. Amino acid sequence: CASSITSGSYEQYF. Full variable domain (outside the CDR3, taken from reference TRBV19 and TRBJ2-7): DGGITQSPKYLFRKEGQNVTLSCEQNLNHDAMYWYRQDPGQGLRLIYYSQIVNDFQKGDIAEGYSVSREKKESFPLTVTSAQKNPTAFYLCASSITSGSYEQYFGPGTRLTVT.

The DNA for the CDR3 is TGTGCCAGCAGTTTGTGGACTAGCGGGAGTGTTGATACGCAGTATTTT. Its translation is CASSLWTSGSVDTQYF. The chain joins TRBV27 to TRBJ2-3, with 13 bases fitting TRBD2. V trimming: 3 bases; J trimming: 6 bases; junction bases outside the gene matches: 6. Germline assignment: CDR1 MNHEY and CDR2 SMNVEV (reference sequence). The CDR3 length is 16 residues.

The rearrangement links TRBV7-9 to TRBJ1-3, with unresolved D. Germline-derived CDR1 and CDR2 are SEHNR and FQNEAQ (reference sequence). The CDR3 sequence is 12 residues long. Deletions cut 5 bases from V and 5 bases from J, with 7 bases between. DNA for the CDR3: TGTGCCAGCAGCCTCAACCGAAACACCATATATTTT. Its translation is CASSLNRNTIYF.

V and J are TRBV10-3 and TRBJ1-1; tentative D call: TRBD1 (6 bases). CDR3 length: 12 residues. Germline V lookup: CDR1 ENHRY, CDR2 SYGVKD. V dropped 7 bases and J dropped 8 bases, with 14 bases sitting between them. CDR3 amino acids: CAIKVLGGEAFF. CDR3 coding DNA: TGTGCCATCAAGGTTCTAGGGGGAGAAGCTTTCTTT.

The CDR3 reads CASRSGSGGEQYF. The CDR3 coding sequence is TGTGCCAGCAGAAGCGGGAGTGGTGGTGAGCAGTACTTC. The chain is built from TRBV2 and TRBJ2-7, with 8 bases lining up with TRBD2. The J segment lost 7 bases and the V segment lost 6 bases, leaving 8 bases of the junction unmatched. The CDR3 totals 13 residues. The germline gives CDR1 SNHLY, CDR2 FYNNEI.

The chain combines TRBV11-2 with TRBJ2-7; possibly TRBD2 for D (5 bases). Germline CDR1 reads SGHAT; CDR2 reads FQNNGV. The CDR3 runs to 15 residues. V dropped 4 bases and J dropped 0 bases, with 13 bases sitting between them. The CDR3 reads CASSSLASFSYEQYF. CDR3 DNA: TGTGCCAGCAGCTCGCTAGCATCTTTCTCCTACGAGCAGTACTTC.

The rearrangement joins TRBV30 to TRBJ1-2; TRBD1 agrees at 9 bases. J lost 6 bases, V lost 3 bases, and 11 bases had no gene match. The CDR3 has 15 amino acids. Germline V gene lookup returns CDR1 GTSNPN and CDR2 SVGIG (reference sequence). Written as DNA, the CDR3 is TGTGCCTGGAGGTCCGGGACAGGGAGATCGGATGGCTACACCTTC. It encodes CAWRSGTGRSDGYTF.

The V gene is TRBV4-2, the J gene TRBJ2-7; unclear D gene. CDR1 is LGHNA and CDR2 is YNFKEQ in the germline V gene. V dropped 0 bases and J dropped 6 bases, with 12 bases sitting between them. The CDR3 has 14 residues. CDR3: CASSQEQAAPEQYF. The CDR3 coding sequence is TGTGCCAGCAGCCAAGAGCAGGCAGCCCCCGAGCAGTACTTC.

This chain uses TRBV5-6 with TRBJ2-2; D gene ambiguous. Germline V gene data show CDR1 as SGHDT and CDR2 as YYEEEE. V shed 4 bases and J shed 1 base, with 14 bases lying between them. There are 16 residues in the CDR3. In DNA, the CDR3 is TGTGCCAGCAGCAATGAGCCCTTTTGGAACACCGGGGAGCTGTTTTTT. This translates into CASSNEPFWNTGELFF.

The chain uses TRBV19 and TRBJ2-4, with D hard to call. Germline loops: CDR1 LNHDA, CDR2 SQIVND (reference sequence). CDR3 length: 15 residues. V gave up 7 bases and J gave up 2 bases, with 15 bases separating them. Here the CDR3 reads CASTSVGPTKNIQYF. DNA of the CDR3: TGTGCCAGTACTTCTGTGGGCCCCACCAAAAACATTCAGTACTTC.

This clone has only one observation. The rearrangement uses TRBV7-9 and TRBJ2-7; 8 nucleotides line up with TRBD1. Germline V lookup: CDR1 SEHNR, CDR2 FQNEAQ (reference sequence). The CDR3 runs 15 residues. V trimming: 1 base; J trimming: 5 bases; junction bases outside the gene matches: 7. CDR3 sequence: CASSLETRGPNEQYF. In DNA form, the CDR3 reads TGTGCCAGCAGCTTAGAGACCAGGGGGCCGAACGAGCAGTACTTC.

The CDR3 is CASSSDSGANVLTF. For the CDR3, the DNA is TGTGCCAGCAGCTCTGATTCTGGGGCCAACGTCCTGACTTTC. This rearrangement joins TRBV7-3 to TRBJ2-6; D remains ambiguous. V lost 4 bases and J lost 1, with 5 bases in between. CDR1 is SGHTA, CDR2 FQGTGA, per germline. CDR3 length: 14 amino acids.

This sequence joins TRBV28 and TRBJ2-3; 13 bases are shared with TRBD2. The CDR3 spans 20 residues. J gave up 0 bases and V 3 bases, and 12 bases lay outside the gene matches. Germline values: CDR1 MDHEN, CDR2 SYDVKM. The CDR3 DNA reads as TGTGCCAGCAGTTTCACTTCGGGACTAGCGGGATATACTAGCACAGATACGCAGTATTTT. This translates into CASSFTSGLAGYTSTDTQYF.

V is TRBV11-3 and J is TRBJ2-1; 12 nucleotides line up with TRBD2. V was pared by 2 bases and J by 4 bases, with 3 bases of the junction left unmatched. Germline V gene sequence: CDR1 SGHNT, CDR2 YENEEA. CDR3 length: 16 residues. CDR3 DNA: TGTGCCAGCAGCTTAAGCGGACTAGCGGGGTACAATGAGCAGTTCTTC. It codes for CASSLSGLAGYNEQFF. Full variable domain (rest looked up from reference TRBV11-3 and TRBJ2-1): EAGVVQSPRYKIIEKKQPVAFWCNPISGHNTLYWYLQNLGQGPELLIRYENEEAVDDSQLPKDRFSAERLKGVDSTLKIQPAELGDSAVYLCASSLSGLAGYNEQFFGPGTRLTVL.

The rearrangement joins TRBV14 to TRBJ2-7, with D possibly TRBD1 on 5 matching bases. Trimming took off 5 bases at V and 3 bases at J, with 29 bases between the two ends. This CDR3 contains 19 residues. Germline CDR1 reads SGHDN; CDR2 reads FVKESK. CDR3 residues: CASSSLDTSVPRIHYEQYF. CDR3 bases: TGTGCCAGCAGCTCCCTGGACACGTCAGTACCTCGGATCCACTACGAGCAGTACTTC.

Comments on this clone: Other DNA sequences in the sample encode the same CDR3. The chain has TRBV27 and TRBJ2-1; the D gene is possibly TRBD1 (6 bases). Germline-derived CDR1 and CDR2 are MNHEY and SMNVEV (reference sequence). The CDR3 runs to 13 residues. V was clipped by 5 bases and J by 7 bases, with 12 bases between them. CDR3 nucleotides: TGTGCCAGCAGTCCCGGGACATTAAATGAGCAGTTCTTC. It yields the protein CASSPGTLNEQFF.

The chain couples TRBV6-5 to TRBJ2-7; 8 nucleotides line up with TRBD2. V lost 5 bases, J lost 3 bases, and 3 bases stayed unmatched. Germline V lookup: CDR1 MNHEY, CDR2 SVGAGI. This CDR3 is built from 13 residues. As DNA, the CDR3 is TGTGCCAGCAGTACTAGCGGTAGCTACGAGCAGTACTTC. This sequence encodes CASSTSGSYEQYF.